This entry features one T cell receptor beta chain sequence. Its antigen is currently unknown. PCR employed 60 Vbeta and 13 Jbeta primers. This table comes from immunoSEQ multiplex PCR, and its TCRdb copy is limited to in-frame clones, with some not included. The repertoire holds 100,000 to 150,000 clones, with about 81% as singletons. These data are taken from a study of cytomegalovirus exposure and HLA in healthy donors. The study's findings and limits: It was in a later analysis that TCR association rates were seen to vary by HLA locus, highest for DRB1 and lowest for HLA-C.

CDR3 length: 15 residues. V gave up 7 bases and J gave up 9 bases; unmatched junction bases: 13. Germline CDR1 SGHRS, CDR2 YFSETQ. The source is a woman aged 25 to 39 in good health and CMV-seronegative. The chain uses TRBV5-1 and TRBJ2-1; 10 bases are shared with TRBD1. The sample comprised PBMCs. The CDR3 DNA is TGCGCCAGCGGGGGGGGGACAGGGGTGCTTGCTGAGCAGTTCTTC. The encoded protein is CASGGGTGVLAEQFF.